The following is a TCR beta chain sequence with its context. This sample was included in a study of control samples from healthy donors and cancer patients. The assay was immunoSEQ multiplex PCR, and TCRdb's table has in-frame clones only and misses some. The repertoire holds around 120,000 clones, with around nine tenths as singletons. The sample taken for sequencing was blood. The TCR was taken from a woman aged 65 to 85 in good health.

The CDR3 here is CASSQEQGVFSNQPQHF. CDR3 nucleotides: TGCGCCAGCAGCCAAGAACAGGGGGTTTTTAGCAATCAGCCCCAGCATTTT. The genes are TRBV4-1 and TRBJ1-5, with 8 bases identical to TRBD1. Looked up from germline, CDR1 is MGHRA and CDR2 is YSYEKL. Unmatched junction bases numbered 4, after V lost 0 bases and J lost 0 bases. The CDR3 runs to 17 residues.